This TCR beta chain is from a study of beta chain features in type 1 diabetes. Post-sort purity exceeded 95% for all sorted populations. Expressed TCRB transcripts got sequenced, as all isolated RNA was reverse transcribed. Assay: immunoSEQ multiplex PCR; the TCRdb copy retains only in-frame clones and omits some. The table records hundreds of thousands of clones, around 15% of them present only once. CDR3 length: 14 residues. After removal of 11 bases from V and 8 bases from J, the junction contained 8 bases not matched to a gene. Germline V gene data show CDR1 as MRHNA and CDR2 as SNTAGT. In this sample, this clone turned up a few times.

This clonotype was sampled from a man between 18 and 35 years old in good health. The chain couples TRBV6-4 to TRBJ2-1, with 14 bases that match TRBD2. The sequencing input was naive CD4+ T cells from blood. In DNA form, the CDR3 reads TGTGCCGGGGGACTAGCGGGAGCACCGGATGAGCAGTTCTTC. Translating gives CAGGLAGAPDEQFF.